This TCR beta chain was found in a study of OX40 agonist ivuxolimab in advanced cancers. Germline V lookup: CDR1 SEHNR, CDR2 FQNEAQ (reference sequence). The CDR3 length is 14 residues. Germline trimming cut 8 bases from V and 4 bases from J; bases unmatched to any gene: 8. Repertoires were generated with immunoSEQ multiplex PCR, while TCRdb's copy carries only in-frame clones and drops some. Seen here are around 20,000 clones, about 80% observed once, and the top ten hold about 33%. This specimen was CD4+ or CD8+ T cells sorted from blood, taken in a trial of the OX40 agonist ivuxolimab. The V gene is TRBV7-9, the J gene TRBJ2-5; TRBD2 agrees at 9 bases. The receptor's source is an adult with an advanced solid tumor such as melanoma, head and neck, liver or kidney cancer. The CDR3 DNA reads TGTGCCAGCTTCCGCGGGGGGGCCAGAGAGACCCAGTACTTC. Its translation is CASFRGGARETQYF.